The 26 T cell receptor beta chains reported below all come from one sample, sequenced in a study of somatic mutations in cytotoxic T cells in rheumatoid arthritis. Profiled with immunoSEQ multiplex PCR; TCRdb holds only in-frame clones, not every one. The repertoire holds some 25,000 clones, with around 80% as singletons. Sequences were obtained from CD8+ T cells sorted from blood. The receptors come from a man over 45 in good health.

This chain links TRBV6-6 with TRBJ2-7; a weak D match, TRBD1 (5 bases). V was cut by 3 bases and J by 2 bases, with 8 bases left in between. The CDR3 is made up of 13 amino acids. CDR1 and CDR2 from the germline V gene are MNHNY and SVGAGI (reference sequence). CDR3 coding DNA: TGTGCCAGCAGTTATTCAGGGCCCTACGAGCAGTACTTC. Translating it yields CASSYSGPYEQYF.

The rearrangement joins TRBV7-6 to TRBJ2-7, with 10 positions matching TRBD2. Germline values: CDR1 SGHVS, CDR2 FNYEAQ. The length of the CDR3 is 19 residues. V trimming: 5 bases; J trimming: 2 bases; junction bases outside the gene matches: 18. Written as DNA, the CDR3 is TGTGCCAGCAGCCCCTACCGGGACAGGAGAGGACTAGCGGCCTACGAGCAGTACTTC. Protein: CASSPYRDRRGLAAYEQYF. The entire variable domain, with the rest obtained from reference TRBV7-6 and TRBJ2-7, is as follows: GAGVSQSPRYKVTKRGQDVALRCDPISGHVSLYWYRQALGQGPEFLTYFNYEAQQDKSGLPNDRFSAERPEGSISTLTIQRTEQRDSAMYRCASSPYRDRRGLAAYEQYFGPGTRLTVT.

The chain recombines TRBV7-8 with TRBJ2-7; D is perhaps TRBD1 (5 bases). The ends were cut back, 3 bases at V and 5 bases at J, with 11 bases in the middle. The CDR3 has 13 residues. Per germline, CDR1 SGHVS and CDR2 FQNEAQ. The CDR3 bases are TGTGCCAGCAGCTTCTTGGGGCCAAACGAGCAGTACTTC. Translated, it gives CASSFLGPNEQYF. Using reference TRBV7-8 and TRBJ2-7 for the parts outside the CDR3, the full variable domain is GAGVSQSPRYKVAKRGQDVALRCDPISGHVSLFWYQQALGQGPEFLTYFQNEAQLDKSGLPSDRFFAERPEGSVSTLKIQRTQQEDSAVYLCASSFLGPNEQYFGPGTRLTVT.

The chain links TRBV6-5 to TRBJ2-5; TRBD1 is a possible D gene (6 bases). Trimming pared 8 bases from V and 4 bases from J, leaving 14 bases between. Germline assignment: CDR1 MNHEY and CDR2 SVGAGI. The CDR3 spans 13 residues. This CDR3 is CASADRRGETQYF. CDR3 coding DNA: TGTGCCAGCGCCGACAGGAGAGGAGAGACCCAGTACTTC.

The CDR3 sequence: CASSPGRRMGGQYF. The CDR3 DNA sequence: TGTGCCAGCAGCCCTGGACGGAGAATGGGTGGGCAGTACTTC. The rearrangement joins TRBV27 to TRBJ2-7; D remains ambiguous. V was pared by 6 bases and J by 9 bases, with 21 bases between. The CDR3 contains 14 residues. The germline gives CDR1 MNHEY, CDR2 SMNVEV (reference sequence).

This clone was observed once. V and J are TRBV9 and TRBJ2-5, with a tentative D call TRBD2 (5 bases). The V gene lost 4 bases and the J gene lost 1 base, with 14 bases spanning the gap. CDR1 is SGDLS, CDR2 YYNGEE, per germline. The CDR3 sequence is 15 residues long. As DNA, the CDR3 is TGTGCCAGCAGCACTAGACCGGCCTTCCAAGAGACCCAGTACTTC. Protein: CASSTRPAFQETQYF. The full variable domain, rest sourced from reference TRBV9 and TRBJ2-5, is DSGVTQTPKHLITATGQRVTLRCSPRSGDLSVYWYQQSLDQGLQFLIQYYNGEERAKGNILERFSAQQFPDLHSELNLSSLELGDSALYFCASSTRPAFQETQYFGPGTRLLVL.

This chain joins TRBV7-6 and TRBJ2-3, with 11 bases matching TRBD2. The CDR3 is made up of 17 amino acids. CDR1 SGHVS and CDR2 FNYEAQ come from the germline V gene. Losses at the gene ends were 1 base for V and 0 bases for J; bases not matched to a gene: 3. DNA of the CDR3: TGTGCCAGCAGCTTAGGGATAGCGGGAGGGAGCACAGATACGCAGTATTTT. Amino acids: CASSLGIAGGSTDTQYF.

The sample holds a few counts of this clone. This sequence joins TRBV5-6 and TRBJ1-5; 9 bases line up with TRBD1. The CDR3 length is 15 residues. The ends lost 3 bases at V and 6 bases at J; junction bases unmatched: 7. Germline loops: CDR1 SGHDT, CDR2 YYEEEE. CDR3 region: CASSSDRGLSQPQHF. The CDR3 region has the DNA TGTGCCAGCAGCTCCGACAGGGGGTTGAGTCAGCCCCAGCATTTT.

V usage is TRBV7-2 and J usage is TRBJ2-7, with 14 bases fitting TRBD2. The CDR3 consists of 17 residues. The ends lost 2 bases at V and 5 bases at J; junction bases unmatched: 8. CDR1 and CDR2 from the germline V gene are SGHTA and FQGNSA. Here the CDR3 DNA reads TGTGCCAGCAGCTTATTGGGACTAGCGGGAGTCGGCGACGAGCAGTACTTC. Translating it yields CASSLLGLAGVGDEQYF.

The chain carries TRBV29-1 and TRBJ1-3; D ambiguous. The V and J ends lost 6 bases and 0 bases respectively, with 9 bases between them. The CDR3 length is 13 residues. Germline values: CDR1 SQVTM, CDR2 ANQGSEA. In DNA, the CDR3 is TGCAGCGTGTACAGTGGCTCTGGAAACACCATATATTTT. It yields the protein CSVYSGSGNTIYF.

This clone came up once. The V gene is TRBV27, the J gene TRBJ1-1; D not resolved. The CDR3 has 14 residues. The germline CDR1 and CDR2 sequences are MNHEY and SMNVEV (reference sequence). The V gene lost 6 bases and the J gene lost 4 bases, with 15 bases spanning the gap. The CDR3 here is CASRDSLGATEAFF. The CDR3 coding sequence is TGTGCCAGCAGAGACTCCCTGGGAGCCACTGAAGCTTTCTTT.

The CDR3 nucleotides are TGTGCCAGCAGCTTGGACGTGGACAGCCTCTATGGCTACACCTTC. It encodes CASSLDVDSLYGYTF. The genes are TRBV5-5 and TRBJ1-2, with TRBD1 as a possible D gene (6 bases). The V gene lost 0 bases and the J gene lost 4 bases, with 13 bases spanning the gap. The CDR3 runs to 15 residues. Germline V gives CDR1 SGHKS, CDR2 YYEKEE (reference sequence).

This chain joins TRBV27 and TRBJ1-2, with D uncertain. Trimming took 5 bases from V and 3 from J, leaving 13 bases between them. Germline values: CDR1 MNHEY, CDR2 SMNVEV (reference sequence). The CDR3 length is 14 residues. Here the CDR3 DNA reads TGTGCCAGCAGTCCGACCCTGGGGTACTATGGCTACACCTTC. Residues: CASSPTLGYYGYTF.

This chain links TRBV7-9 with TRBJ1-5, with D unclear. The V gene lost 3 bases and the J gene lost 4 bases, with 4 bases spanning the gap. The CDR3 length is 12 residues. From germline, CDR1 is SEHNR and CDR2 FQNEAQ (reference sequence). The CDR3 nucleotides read TGTGCCAGCAGCTTGGGAAATCAGCCCCAGCATTTT. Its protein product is CASSLGNQPQHF.

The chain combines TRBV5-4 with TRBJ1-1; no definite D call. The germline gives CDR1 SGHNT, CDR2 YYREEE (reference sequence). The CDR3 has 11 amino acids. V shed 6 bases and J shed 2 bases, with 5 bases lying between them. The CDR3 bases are TGTGCCAGCACGGGAAACACTGAAGCTTTCTTT. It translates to CASTGNTEAFF.

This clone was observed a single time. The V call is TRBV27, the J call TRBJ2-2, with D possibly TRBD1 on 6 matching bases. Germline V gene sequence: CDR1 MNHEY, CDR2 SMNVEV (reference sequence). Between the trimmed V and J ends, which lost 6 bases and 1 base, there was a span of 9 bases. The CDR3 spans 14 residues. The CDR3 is CASSEGVNTGELFF. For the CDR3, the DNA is TGTGCCAGCAGCGAGGGGGTGAACACCGGGGAGCTGTTTTTT.

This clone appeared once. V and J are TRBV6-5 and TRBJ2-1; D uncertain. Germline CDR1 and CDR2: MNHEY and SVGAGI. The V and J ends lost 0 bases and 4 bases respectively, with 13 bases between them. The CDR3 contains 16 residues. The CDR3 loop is CASSYSSGEIYNEQFF. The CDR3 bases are TGTGCCAGCAGTTACTCTTCCGGAGAGATTTACAATGAGCAGTTCTTC.

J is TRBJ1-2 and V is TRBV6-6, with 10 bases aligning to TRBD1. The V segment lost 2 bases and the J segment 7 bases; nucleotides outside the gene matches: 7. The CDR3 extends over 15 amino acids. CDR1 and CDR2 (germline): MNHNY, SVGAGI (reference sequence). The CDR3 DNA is TGTGCCAGCAGTTACCTCGAGACAGGGGGCATTGGCTACACCTTC. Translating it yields CASSYLETGGIGYTF.

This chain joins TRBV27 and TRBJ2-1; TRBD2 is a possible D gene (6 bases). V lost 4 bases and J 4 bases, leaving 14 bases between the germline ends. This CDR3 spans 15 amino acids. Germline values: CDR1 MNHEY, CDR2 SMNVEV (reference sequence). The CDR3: CASSYLAEGYNEQFF. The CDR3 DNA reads TGTGCCAGCAGTTACCTCGCGGAGGGATACAATGAGCAGTTCTTC.

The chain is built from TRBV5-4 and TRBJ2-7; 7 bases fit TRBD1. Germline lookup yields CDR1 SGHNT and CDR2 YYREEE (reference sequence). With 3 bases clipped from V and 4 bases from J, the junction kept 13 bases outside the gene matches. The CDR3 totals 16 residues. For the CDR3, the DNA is TGTGCCAGCAGCTCACGGACAGGCAATGCCTTTTACGAGCAGTACTTC. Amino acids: CASSSRTGNAFYEQYF.

As DNA, the CDR3 is TGCGCCAGCAGTGAGTCTGATACCACCGGGGAGCTGTTTTTT. Protein product: CASSESDTTGELFF. The V gene is TRBV10-1, the J gene TRBJ2-2; no clear D. Germline V CDR1 and CDR2: WNHNN, SYGVQD (reference sequence). Trimming took off 0 bases at V and 4 bases at J, with 6 bases between the two ends. The CDR3 covers 14 residues.

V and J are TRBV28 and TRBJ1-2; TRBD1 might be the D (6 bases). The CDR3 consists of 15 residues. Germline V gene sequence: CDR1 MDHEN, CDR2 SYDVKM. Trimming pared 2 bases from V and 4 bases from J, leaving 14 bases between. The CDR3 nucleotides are TGTGCCAGCAGTTTACCCGGACAGACGCCCTATGGCTACACCTTC. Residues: CASSLPGQTPYGYTF.

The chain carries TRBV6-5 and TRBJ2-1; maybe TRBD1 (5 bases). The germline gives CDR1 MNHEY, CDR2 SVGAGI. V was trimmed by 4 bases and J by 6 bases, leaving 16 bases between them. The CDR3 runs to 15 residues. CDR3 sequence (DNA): TGTGCCAGCAGTTCCGGAGTAGGGGAAGGCAATGAGCAGTTCTTC. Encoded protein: CASSSGVGEGNEQFF.

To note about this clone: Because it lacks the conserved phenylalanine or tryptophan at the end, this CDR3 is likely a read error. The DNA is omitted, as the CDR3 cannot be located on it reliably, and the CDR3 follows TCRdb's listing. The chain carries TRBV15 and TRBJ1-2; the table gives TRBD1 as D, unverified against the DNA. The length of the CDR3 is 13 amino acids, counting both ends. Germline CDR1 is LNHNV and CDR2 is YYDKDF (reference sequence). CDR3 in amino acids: CATSPQGDRRVIL.

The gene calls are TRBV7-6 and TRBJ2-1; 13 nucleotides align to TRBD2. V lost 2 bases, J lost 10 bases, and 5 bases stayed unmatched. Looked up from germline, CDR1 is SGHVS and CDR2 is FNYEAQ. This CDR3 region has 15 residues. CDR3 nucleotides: TGTGCCAGCAGCTTACGGACTAGCGGGAGTGGCGAGCAGTTCTTC. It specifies CASSLRTSGSGEQFF.

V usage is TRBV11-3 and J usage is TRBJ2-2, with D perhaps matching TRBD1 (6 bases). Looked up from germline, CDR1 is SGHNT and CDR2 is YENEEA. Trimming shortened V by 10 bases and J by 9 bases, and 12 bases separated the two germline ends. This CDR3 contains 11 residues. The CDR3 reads CATKQGRELFF. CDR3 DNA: TGTGCCACCAAACAGGGCCGGGAGCTGTTTTTT. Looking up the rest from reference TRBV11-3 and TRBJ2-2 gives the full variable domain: EAGVVQSPRYKIIEKKQPVAFWCNPISGHNTLYWYLQNLGQGPELLIRYENEEAVDDSQLPKDRFSAERLKGVDSTLKIQPAELGDSAVYLCATKQGRELFFGEGSRLTVL.